This T cell receptor (beta chain) is drawn from a study of T-cell reconstitution after alpha-beta-depleted transplantation in children. The library targeted TCRbeta and was prepared with unique molecular identifiers. Using its own MiXCR run on the PCR reads, TCRdb lists one record per CDR3 protein. The sample yields about 540,000 distinct CDR3 sequences, about 18% seen once. This TCR was recovered from a human donor who donated a stem cell graft to a child with acute lymphoblastic leukemia. The material sequenced was PBMCs from the stem cell graft donor, taken from the stem cell graft.

The CDR3 DNA is TGTGCCAGCAGCCGGGGGGGGGTAACTGAAGCTTTCTTT. This encodes CASSRGGVTEAFF. The chain links TRBV7-9 to TRBJ1-1, with D perhaps matching TRBD1 (5 bases). V was pared by 5 bases and J by 5 bases, with 12 bases between. The CDR3 is 13 amino acids. Germline V lookup: CDR1 SEHNR, CDR2 FQNEAQ (reference sequence).